In this sample, the clone carrying this TCR beta chain turned up a few times. The antigen is undetermined. This CDR3 region has 13 residues. CDR1 and CDR2 (germline): LGHDT, YNNKEL (reference sequence). Trimming removed 6 bases at V and 4 bases at J, with 9 bases between. This sample was included in a study of Graves' ophthalmopathy and Graves' hyperthyroidism. General study results and limits: Sensitivity reached 85% to 90% and specificity 75% to 82% for a 13-signature model separating ophthalmopathy from stable hyperthyroidism.

Amplification targeted the TCR beta CDR3 regions, with RNA transcripts as the source material. RT-PCR with HTBI primers came first, then second-round multiplex PCR. TCRdb processed the multiplex PCR reads anew with MiXCR; each CDR3 protein has one entry. The sample consists of about 590,000 distinct CDR3 sequences, under 45% of them appearing once. The rearrangement links TRBV3-1 to TRBJ2-2; tentatively, D is TRBD1 or TRBD2 (5 bases each). This sequence was found in an adult man with Graves' hyperthyroidism. The specimen sequenced was peripheral blood or thyroid tissue (not recorded which). CDR3 DNA: TGTGCCAGCAGGACGGGGACCACCGGGGAGCTGTTTTTT. It encodes CASRTGTTGELFF.